This T cell receptor (beta chain) appears in the sequencing data of a study of molecular identifiers for immune sequencing clone quantification. Preparation methods for the bulk TCR libraries were those previously described, with listed TCR primers. TCRdb fed the PCR reads into MiXCR, producing one record per CDR3 protein. The table lists about 320,000 distinct CDR3 sequences, roughly 24% of them singletons. The V and J ends lost 2 bases and 3 bases respectively, with 5 bases between them. Per germline, CDR1 ENHRY and CDR2 SYGVKD. This CDR3 comprises 12 residues. CD8+CD4-CCR7+CD45RA+ cells were sorted as naive CD8 T cells.

The source of this sequence is a human donor in good health. Some libraries in this study had Jurkat cell RNA spiked in. Sample: naive CD8+ T cells from blood, with Jurkat cell RNA spiked in. Subset defined: FACS-sorted CD8+CD4-CCR7+CD45RA+ naive T cells. The genes are TRBV10-3 and TRBJ2-7; unclear D gene. The CDR3 DNA is TGTGCCATCAGTGAGGAAAACTACGAGCAGTACTTC. It is translated as CAISEENYEQYF.